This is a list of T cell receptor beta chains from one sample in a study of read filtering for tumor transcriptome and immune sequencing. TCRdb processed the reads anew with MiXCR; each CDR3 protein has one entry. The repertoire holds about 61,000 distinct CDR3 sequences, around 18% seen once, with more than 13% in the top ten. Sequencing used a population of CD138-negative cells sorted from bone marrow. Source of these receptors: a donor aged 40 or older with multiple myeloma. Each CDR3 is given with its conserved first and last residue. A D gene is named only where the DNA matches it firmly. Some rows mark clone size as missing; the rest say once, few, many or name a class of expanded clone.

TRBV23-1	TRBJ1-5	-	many	CASSQGAGWSNQPQHF	TGCGCCAGCAGTCAAGGAGCAGGGTGGAGCAATCAGCCCCAGCATTTT
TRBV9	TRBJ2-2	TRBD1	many	CASSAGGSDTGELFF	TGTGCCAGCAGCGCAGGGGGCTCGGACACCGGGGAGCTGTTTTTT
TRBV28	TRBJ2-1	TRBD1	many	CASSPRTGHNEQFF	TGTGCCAGCAGTCCCAGGACAGGGCACAATGAGCAGTTCTTC
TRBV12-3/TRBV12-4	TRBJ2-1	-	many	CASSLYRAGNEQFF	TGTGCCAGCAGCCTTTACCGCGCGGGGAATGAGCAGTTCTTC
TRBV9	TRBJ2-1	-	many	CASSVSDTLYNEQFF	TGTGCCAGCAGCGTAAGCGATACCCTCTACAATGAGCAGTTCTTC
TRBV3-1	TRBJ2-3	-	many	CASSPDSPDTQYF	TGTGCCAGCAGCCCCGACAGTCCAGATACGCAGTATTTT
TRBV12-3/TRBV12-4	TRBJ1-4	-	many	CATPPQEKLFF	TGTGCCACCCCACCCCAGGAAAAACTGTTTTTT
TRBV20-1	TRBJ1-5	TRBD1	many	CSAILQGGNQPQHF	TGCAGTGCAATCCTACAGGGGGGCAATCAGCCCCAGCATTTT
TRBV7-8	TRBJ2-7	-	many	CASSFGGSNPSEQYF	TGTGCCAGCAGCTTCGGAGGCTCCAACCCGAGCGAGCAGTACTTC
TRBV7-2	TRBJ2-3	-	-	CASSRGSSSTDTQYF	TGTGCCAGCAGCCGAGGGTCCTCTAGCACAGATACGCAGTATTTT
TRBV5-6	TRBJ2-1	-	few	CASSSTWGRKGYNEQFF	TGTGCCAGCAGCTCAACCTGGGGGCGGAAGGGCTACAATGAGCAGTTCTTC
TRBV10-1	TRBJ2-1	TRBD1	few	CSSSDRGLAQTDGEQFF	TGCTCCAGCAGCGACAGGGGGCTGGCCCAGACTGACGGTGAGCAGTTCTTC
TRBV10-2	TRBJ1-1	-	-	CASSRQAEAFF	TGCGCCAGCTCGCGCCAGGCTGAAGCTTTCTTT
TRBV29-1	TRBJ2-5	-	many	CSVVHTYQETQYF	TGCAGCGTTGTTCACACCTACCAAGAGACCCAGTACTTC
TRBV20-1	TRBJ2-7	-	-	CSAKGPYEQHF	TGCAGTGCTAAAGGGCCCTACGAGCAGCACTTC
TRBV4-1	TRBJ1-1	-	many	CASSQDGQPNTEAFF	TGCGCCAGCAGCCAAGATGGACAGCCGAACACTGAAGCTTTCTTT
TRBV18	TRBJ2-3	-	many	CASSLTHSGTDTQYF	TGTGCCAGCTCACTGACTCACAGCGGCACAGATACGCAGTATTTT
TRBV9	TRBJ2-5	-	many	CASSPGTTKETQYF	TGTGCCAGCAGCCCCGGGACGACCAAAGAGACCCAGTACTTC
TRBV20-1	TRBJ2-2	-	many	CSARRGNTGELFF	TGCAGTGCTAGACGGGGGAACACCGGGGAGCTGTTTTTT
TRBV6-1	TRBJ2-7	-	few	CASSEARGYEQYF	TGTGCCAGCAGTGAAGCTAGGGGTTACGAGCAGTACTTC
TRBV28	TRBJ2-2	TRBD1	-	CASSVTLRDRVTGELFF	TGTGCCAGCAGTGTAACCCTCCGGGACAGGGTAACCGGGGAGCTGTTTTTT
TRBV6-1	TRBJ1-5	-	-	CASISGGNQPQHF	TGTGCCAGCATCTCAGGGGGCAATCAGCCCCAGCATTTT
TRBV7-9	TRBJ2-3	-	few	CASRSTVGHSTDTQYF	TGTGCCAGCAGATCTACCGTCGGCCATAGCACAGATACGCAGTATTTT
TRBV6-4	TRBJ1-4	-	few	CASSPEWGEKLFF	TGTGCCAGCAGTCCGGAATGGGGAGAAAAACTGTTTTTT
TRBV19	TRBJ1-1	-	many	CASGKGLNTEAFF	TGTGCCAGTGGGAAAGGGCTAAACACTGAAGCTTTCTTT
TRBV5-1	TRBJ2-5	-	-	CASSPGAQETQYF	TGCGCCAGCAGCCCGGGGGCTCAAGAGACCCAGTACTTC
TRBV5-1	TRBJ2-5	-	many	CASSLAGGETQYF	TGTGCCAGCAGCTTGGCTGGGGGGGAGACCCAGTACTTC
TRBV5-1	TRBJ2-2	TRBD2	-	CAGSSGSTGELFF	TGCGCCGGCTCTAGCGGGAGTACCGGGGAGCTGTTTTTT
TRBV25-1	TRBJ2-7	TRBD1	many	CASIGRDSRPYEQYF	TGTGCCAGCATTGGTAGGGACAGCCGTCCCTACGAGCAGTACTTC
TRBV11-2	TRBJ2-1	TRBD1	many	CASSWTGVNEQFF	TGTGCCAGCAGCTGGACAGGGGTGAATGAGCAGTTCTTC
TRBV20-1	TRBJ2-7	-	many	CSAPLPFREQYF	TGCAGTGCTCCCCTTCCCTTCCGGGAGCAGTACTTC
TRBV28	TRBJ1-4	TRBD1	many	CVTGQGNEKLFF	TGTGTGACGGGACAGGGGAATGAAAAACTGTTTTTT
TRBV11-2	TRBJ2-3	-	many	CASGRYTDTQYF	TGTGCCAGCGGGAGATACACAGATACGCAGTATTTT
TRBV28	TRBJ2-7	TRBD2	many	CASSLGTSGNSYEQYF	TGTGCCAGCAGTTTAGGGACTAGCGGGAACTCCTACGAGCAGTACTTC
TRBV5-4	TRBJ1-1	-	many	CASSFGDSNTEAFF	TGTGCCAGCAGCTTCGGCGATTCGAACACTGAAGCTTTCTTT
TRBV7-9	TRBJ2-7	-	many	CASSLTRGYEQYF	TGTGCCAGCAGCCTCACTAGAGGCTACGAGCAGTACTTC
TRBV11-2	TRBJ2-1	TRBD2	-	CASSAAGTSGTHEQFF	TGTGCCAGCAGCGCCGCCGGGACTAGCGGGACTCATGAGCAGTTCTTC
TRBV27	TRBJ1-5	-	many	CASRRGGGVQPQHF	TGTGCCAGCAGGAGGGGTGGTGGGGTCCAGCCCCAGCATTTT
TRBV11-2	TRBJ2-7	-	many	CASSWGRNYEQYF	TGTGCCAGCAGCTGGGGACGAAACTACGAGCAGTACTTC
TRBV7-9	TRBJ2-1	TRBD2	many	CASTRAPPGLPFNEQFF	TGTGCCAGCACAAGGGCGCCCCCGGGACTACCGTTCAATGAGCAGTTCTTC
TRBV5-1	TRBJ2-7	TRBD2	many	CASSSGRSSYEQYF	TGCGCCAGCAGCTCCGGGAGGAGCTCCTACGAGCAGTACTTC
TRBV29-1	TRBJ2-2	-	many	CSVEDSQGWNTGELFF	TGCAGCGTTGAAGATTCGCAGGGATGGAACACCGGGGAGCTGTTTTTT
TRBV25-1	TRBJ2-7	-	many	CASSGGLGEQYF	TGTGCCAGCAGTGGGGGGTTGGGAGAGCAGTACTTC
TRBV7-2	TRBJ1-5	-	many	CASSPTGDNQPQHF	TGTGCCAGCAGCCCCACAGGAGACAATCAGCCCCAGCATTTT
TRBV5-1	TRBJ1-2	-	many	CASSLEGDYGYTF	TGCGCCAGCAGCTTGGAAGGAGACTATGGCTACACCTTC